These 30 T cell receptor beta chains share one sample of origin, sequenced in a study of T-cell memory formation after mild COVID-19. TCRdb passed the 5' RACE reads through MiXCR, listing each CDR3 protein once. The sample yields hundreds of thousands of distinct CDR3 sequences, approximately 18% seen once. Sequenced material: PBMCs or a T cell subset sorted from them (not recorded which). The receptor set was obtained from an adult woman who had mild COVID-19 (a few samples of this study predate the infection). Cell type and time point are not known.

The chain couples TRBV3-1 to TRBJ2-1; D is unresolved. This CDR3 spans 12 amino acids. The V end was cut by 5 bases, the J end by 6 bases, with 8 bases between. Looked up from germline, CDR1 is LGHDT and CDR2 is YNNKEL (reference sequence). The CDR3 region is CASSKTANEQFF. For the CDR3, the DNA is TGTGCCAGCAGCAAGACTGCCAATGAGCAGTTCTTC.

This clonotype was observed a few times. The chain uses TRBV12-3 or TRBV12-4 and TRBJ1-1; the D gene is possibly TRBD1 (6 bases). With 1 base removed from V and 10 bases from J, the gap between germline ends came to 10 bases. The CDR3 is made up of 12 amino acids. This CDR3 is CASSLVGGGAFF. In DNA form, the CDR3 reads TGTGCCAGCAGTTTAGTCGGGGGCGGAGCTTTCTTT.

This sequence joins TRBV11-3 and TRBJ2-7; D not certain. The CDR3 runs 12 residues. Trimming stripped 4 bases from V and 8 bases from J, with 12 bases between. Germline values: CDR1 SGHNT, CDR2 YENEEA. CDR3 protein: CASSSDRRQQYF. The CDR3 region has the DNA TGTGCCAGCAGCTCGGACCGACGCCAGCAGTACTTC.

This clonotype was seen at least ten times. The chain is built from TRBV29-1 and TRBJ1-2, with a tentative D call TRBD1 (6 bases). Between the trimmed V and J ends, which lost 4 bases and 3 bases, there was a span of 12 bases. This CDR3 has 13 residues. Per germline, CDR1 SQVTM and CDR2 ANQGSEA. The CDR3 DNA is TGCAGCGTTGCGCAGGGGAGAGACTATGGCTACACCTTC. Translating gives CSVAQGRDYGYTF.

Only a few counts were recorded for this clonotype. The chain employs TRBV7-9 and TRBJ2-7, with D unresolved. This CDR3 is 13 amino acids long. V was trimmed by 0 bases and J by 5 bases, leaving 8 bases between them. The V gene's germline CDR1 is SEHNR and CDR2 FQNEAQ (reference sequence). Here the CDR3 DNA reads TGTGCCAGCAGCTTAGCGACTTACCACGAGCAGTACTTC. It yields the protein CASSLATYHEQYF.

This clonotype showed up many times. The chain is built from TRBV20-1 and TRBJ2-1; no clear D. The CDR3 is made up of 16 amino acids. The V gene lost 0 bases and the J gene lost 8 bases, with 20 bases spanning the gap. Germline CDR1 and CDR2: DFQATT and SNEGSKA (reference sequence). The CDR3 loop is CSARDRIGPRSDEQFF. The CDR3 coding sequence is TGCAGTGCTAGAGACCGCATTGGCCCCCGATCGGATGAGCAGTTCTTC.

The chain employs TRBV11-3 and TRBJ2-7, with 12 bases identical to TRBD2. Germline CDR1 is SGHNT and CDR2 is YENEEA. V lost 2 bases to trimming and J lost 3 bases; unmatched junction nucleotides: 8. This CDR3 has 17 residues. The CDR3 region has the DNA TGTGCCAGCAGCTTACCGACTAGCGGGAGTGTGGTCTACGAGCAGTACTTC. It yields the protein CASSLPTSGSVVYEQYF.

The chain combines TRBV12-3 or TRBV12-4 with TRBJ2-2; 7 bases are a match to TRBD1. V gave up 5 bases and J gave up 4 bases; unmatched junction bases: 13. CDR3 length equals 17 residues. The CDR3 sequence: CASSRHSGGRGTGELFF. CDR3 nucleotide sequence: TGTGCCAGCAGTCGACACTCAGGGGGAAGGGGCACCGGGGAGCTGTTTTTT.

This clonotype has a count of ten or more. The chain recombines TRBV5-1 with TRBJ2-1, with 7 positions matching TRBD1. The germline CDR1 and CDR2 sequences are SGHRS and YFSETQ. With 0 bases clipped from V and 8 bases from J, the junction kept 5 bases outside the gene matches. CDR3 length equals 14 residues. For the CDR3, the DNA is TGCGCCAGCAGCTTGGGGGACAGTGTAGATGAGCAGTTCTTC. This translates into CASSLGDSVDEQFF.

The rearrangement joins TRBV7-8 to TRBJ1-2; D unclear. V shed 1 base and J shed 1 base, with 7 bases lying between them. The CDR3 has 14 amino acids. CDR1 is SGHVS, CDR2 FQNEAQ, per germline. The CDR3 bases are TGTGCCAGCAGCTTAGACGGATTTAACTATGGCTACACCTTC. This sequence encodes CASSLDGFNYGYTF.

In this sample, this clonotype turned up a few times. The V call is TRBV30, the J call TRBJ1-1; tentatively, D is TRBD1 (5 bases). CDR3 length: 13 residues. CDR1 is GTSNPN, CDR2 SVGIG, per germline (reference sequence). The V end lost 1 base, the J end lost 11 bases, and 17 bases lay between the germline ends. CDR3 amino acids: CAWSAELQGRAFF. For the CDR3, the DNA is TGTGCCTGGAGTGCCGAATTGCAGGGTAGGGCTTTCTTT.

This clonotype showed up just a few times. V and J are TRBV2 and TRBJ2-5; D not resolved. The germline CDR1 and CDR2 sequences are SNHLY and FYNNEI. CDR3 length: 13 residues. Between the trimmed V and J ends, which lost 7 bases and 5 bases, there was a span of 14 bases. For the CDR3, the DNA is TGTGCCAGCAATTATGCTATTTCGGAGACCCAGTACTTC. This translates into CASNYAISETQYF.

This clonotype occurred a few times. The rearrangement links TRBV20-1 to TRBJ2-3, with 11 bases that match TRBD2. The junction had 5 bases not matched to a gene; V was cut back by 1 base and J by 5 bases. Germline loops: CDR1 DFQATT, CDR2 SNEGSKA (reference sequence). The CDR3 consists of 15 residues. Written as DNA, the CDR3 is TGCAGTGCTAGAGTTACTAGCGGGAGCGGAGATACGCAGTATTTT. Residues: CSARVTSGSGDTQYF.

The V gene is TRBV3-1, the J gene TRBJ1-1; D unresolved. The length of the CDR3 is 13 residues. The ends were cut back, 1 base at V and 1 base at J, with 4 bases in the middle. The germline CDR1 and CDR2 sequences are LGHDT and YNNKEL (reference sequence). The CDR3, as DNA: TGTGCCAGCAGCCAAGTAGCGAACACTGAAGCTTTCTTT. Amino acid sequence: CASSQVANTEAFF.

This clonotype was counted a few times. The V and J genes are TRBV12-3 or TRBV12-4 and TRBJ2-1; a weak D match, TRBD1 (6 bases). CDR3 length: 16 residues. V lost 2 bases, J lost 4 bases, and 15 bases lay in between. CDR3 amino acids: CASSLSMSGTYNEQFF. The CDR3 DNA is TGTGCCAGCAGTTTAAGTATGTCGGGGACATACAATGAGCAGTTCTTC.

The V gene is TRBV24-1, the J gene TRBJ1-2; a possible D gene is TRBD1 (5 bases). V lost 2 bases, J lost 0 bases, and 15 bases lay in between. The CDR3 has 17 residues. Germline loops: CDR1 KGHDR, CDR2 SFDVKD. CDR3 sequence: CATSDSAGKGANYGYTF. The CDR3 DNA follows: TGTGCCACCAGTGATTCCGCAGGGAAGGGTGCTAACTATGGCTACACCTTC.

This clonotype has just a few counts. The rearrangement uses TRBV5-1 and TRBJ2-1; the match to TRBD2 covers 10 bases. The CDR3 is made up of 18 amino acids. With V trimmed by 2 bases and J by 3 bases, 11 bases remained unmatched. CDR1 SGHRS and CDR2 YFSETQ come from the germline V gene. The CDR3 loop reads CASSFLGTSGNIYNEQFF. The CDR3 DNA follows: TGCGCCAGCAGCTTCCTTGGAACTAGCGGGAACATCTACAATGAGCAGTTCTTC.

This clonotype was observed a handful of times. This rearrangement joins TRBV2 to TRBJ1-1; a weak D match, TRBD1 (5 bases). V lost 6 bases and J 10 bases, leaving 18 bases between the germline ends. The CDR3 runs 13 residues. Germline CDR1 and CDR2: SNHLY and FYNNEI. The DNA of the CDR3 is TGTGCCAGCAGCGGGACTGGAACCATTGGAGCTTTCTTT. It codes for CASSGTGTIGAFF. Filled out from reference TRBV2 and TRBJ1-1, the complete variable domain reads EPEVTQTPSHQVTQMGQEVILRCVPISNHLYFYWYRQILGQKVEFLVSFYNNEISEKSEIFDDQFSVERPDGSNFTLKIRSTKLEDSAMYFCASSGTGTIGAFFGQGTRLTVV.

Here the CDR3 DNA reads TGTGCCAGCAGCTTAGGACCGGACAGGGGCACAGATACGCAGTATTTT. Translation: CASSLGPDRGTDTQYF. The chain uses TRBV7-6 and TRBJ2-3; 8 nucleotides agree with TRBD1. CDR1 is SGHVS, CDR2 FNYEAQ, per germline. This CDR3 is 16 amino acids long. V shed 1 base, J shed 1 base, and the junction held 4 bases outside the gene matches.

This clonotype has a single count. The V call is TRBV7-3, the J call TRBJ2-3, with 11 bases fitting TRBD2. Trimming at V came to 4 bases and at J to 0 bases, leaving 6 bases not matched to a gene. Germline CDR1 reads SGHTA; CDR2 reads FQGTGA. CDR3 length: 17 amino acids. CDR3 coding DNA: TGTGCCAGCAGCTCCGGGGGACTAGCGGCTAGCACAGATACGCAGTATTTT. Encoded protein: CASSSGGLAASTDTQYF.

The chain carries TRBV12-3 or TRBV12-4 and TRBJ1-6; TRBD1 is a possible D gene (6 bases). Trimming removed 4 bases from V and 6 bases from J, with 10 bases in between. This CDR3 spans 14 amino acids. The CDR3 DNA sequence: TGTGCCAGCAGTTATGGGGGGCGTAATTCACCCCTCCACTTT. This codes for CASSYGGRNSPLHF.

This chain links TRBV6-2 or TRBV6-3 with TRBJ2-1; TRBD1 is a possible D gene (5 bases). Trimming took 6 bases from V and 0 from J, leaving 12 bases between them. The CDR3 is 15 residues long. Germline CDR1 reads MNHEY; CDR2 reads SVGEGT. The CDR3 region has the DNA TGTGCCAGCAGCCCTACAGGTGACTCCTACAATGAGCAGTTCTTC. It specifies CASSPTGDSYNEQFF.

The chain employs TRBV7-6 and TRBJ2-1, with 13 bases identical to TRBD2. V was pared by 1 base and J by 2 bases, with 20 bases of the junction left unmatched. The length of the CDR3 is 23 residues. Looked up from germline, CDR1 is SGHVS and CDR2 is FNYEAQ. The CDR3 nucleotides read TGTGCCAGCAGCTTAGTTTTTCGGAAGGGACTAGCGGGACCCCGAGGGGCCTACAATGAGCAGTTCTTC. Protein sequence: CASSLVFRKGLAGPRGAYNEQFF.

The chain links TRBV9 to TRBJ2-2; a weak D match, TRBD1 (6 bases). Between the trimmed V and J ends, which lost 1 base and 4 bases, there was a span of 11 bases. CDR1 and CDR2 from the germline V gene are SGDLS and YYNGEE. This CDR3 contains 15 residues. The CDR3 DNA follows: TGTGCCAGCAGCGTAAATCAGGGGCGCACCGGGGAGCTGTTTTTT. Its protein is CASSVNQGRTGELFF.

This clonotype was counted many times. The chain links TRBV7-9 to TRBJ2-1; 7 bases are shared with TRBD2. Unmatched junction bases numbered 11, after V lost 5 bases and J lost 7 bases. The CDR3 is 15 residues long. Germline V gene data show CDR1 as SEHNR and CDR2 as FQNEAQ (reference sequence). The CDR3 reads CASSPSGGSRNEQFF. Written as DNA, the CDR3 is TGTGCCAGCAGCCCGTCGGGCGGGAGTCGGAATGAGCAGTTCTTC.

This clonotype has only a few counts. The rearrangement uses TRBV6-1 and TRBJ2-7, with 14 bases fitting TRBD2. The V segment lost 8 bases and the J segment 3 bases; nucleotides outside the gene matches: 3. The CDR3 contains 14 residues. The germline gives CDR1 MNHNS, CDR2 SASEGT. The chain's CDR3 is CASGLAGGNYEQYF. For the CDR3, the DNA is TGTGCCAGCGGACTAGCGGGGGGCAACTACGAGCAGTACTTC.

V usage is TRBV6-5 and J usage is TRBJ1-1, with a weak D call TRBD1 (5 bases). V was clipped by 7 bases and J by 5 bases, with 20 bases between them. The CDR3 has 15 residues. Germline V lookup: CDR1 MNHEY, CDR2 SVGAGI. CDR3 protein: CASTPLGAKRTEAFF. The DNA of the CDR3 is TGTGCCAGCACTCCACTCGGGGCGAAAAGGACTGAAGCTTTCTTT.

This clonotype was seen only a few times. The chain links TRBV18 to TRBJ2-1, with D perhaps TRBD1 (6 bases). The CDR3 has 16 amino acids. V lost 4 bases and J lost 0, with 13 bases in between. CDR1 is KGHSH, CDR2 LQKENI, per germline. The DNA for the CDR3 is TGTGCCAGCTCACAGGGACACTTGAGCTCCTACAATGAGCAGTTCTTC. Its translation is CASSQGHLSSYNEQFF.

This clonotype occurred a few times. V and J are TRBV18 and TRBJ1-6; D uncertain. The CDR3 is made up of 14 amino acids. CDR1 and CDR2 (germline): KGHSH, LQKENI. V shed 4 bases and J shed 10 bases, with 14 bases lying between them. CDR3: CASSQDHTGSPLHF. The CDR3 DNA reads TGTGCCAGCTCACAGGACCACACGGGATCACCCCTCCACTTT.

The chain's CDR3 is CASSGSAPGNTEAFF. The CDR3 bases are TGTGCCAGCAGTGGGTCGGCTCCGGGGAACACTGAAGCTTTCTTT. The chain carries TRBV6-1 and TRBJ1-1; D ambiguous. The CDR3 contains 15 residues. Between the trimmed V and J ends, which lost 4 bases and 1 base, there was a span of 13 bases. Germline V CDR1 and CDR2: MNHNS, SASEGT.